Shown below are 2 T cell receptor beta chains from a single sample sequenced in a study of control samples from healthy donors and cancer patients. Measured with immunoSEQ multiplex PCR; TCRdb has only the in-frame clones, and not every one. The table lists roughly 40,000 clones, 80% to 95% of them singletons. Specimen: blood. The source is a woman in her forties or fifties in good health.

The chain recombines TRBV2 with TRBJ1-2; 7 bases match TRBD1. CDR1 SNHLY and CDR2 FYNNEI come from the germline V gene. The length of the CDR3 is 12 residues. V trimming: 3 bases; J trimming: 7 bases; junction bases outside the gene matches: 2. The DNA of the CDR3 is TGTGCCAGCAGTGAGGACAGGCTTGGCTACACCTTC. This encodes CASSEDRLGYTF.

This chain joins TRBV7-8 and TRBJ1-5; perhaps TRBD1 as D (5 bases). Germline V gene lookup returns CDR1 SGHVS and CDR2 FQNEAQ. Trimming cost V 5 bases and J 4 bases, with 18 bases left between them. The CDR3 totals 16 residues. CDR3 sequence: CASSPTLRAGNQPQHF. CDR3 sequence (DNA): TGTGCCAGCAGCCCCACCCTCCGGGCAGGGAATCAGCCCCAGCATTTT.